In its sample, the clone carrying this T cell receptor (beta chain) was seen a few times. These data are taken from a study of beta chain features in type 1 diabetes. Germline CDR1 is SGHRS and CDR2 is YFSETQ. The CDR3 extends over 14 amino acids. Deletions cut 1 base from V and 7 bases from J, with 9 bases between. Since all of the isolated RNA was reverse transcribed, expressed TCRB transcripts were what got sequenced. Only in-frame clones appear in the TCRdb table, and some are missing; sequencing was by immunoSEQ multiplex PCR. The sample records under 250,000 clones, 12% to 15% being singletons. This clonotype was sampled from a woman between 40 and 50 years old in good health. V is TRBV5-1 and J is TRBJ1-6, with a possible D match to TRBD1 (6 bases). Sequenced material: naive CD4+ T cells from blood. In nucleotides, the CDR3 is TGCGCCAGCAGCTTGCGCCAGGGGAATTCACCCCTCCACTTT. It encodes CASSLRQGNSPLHF.